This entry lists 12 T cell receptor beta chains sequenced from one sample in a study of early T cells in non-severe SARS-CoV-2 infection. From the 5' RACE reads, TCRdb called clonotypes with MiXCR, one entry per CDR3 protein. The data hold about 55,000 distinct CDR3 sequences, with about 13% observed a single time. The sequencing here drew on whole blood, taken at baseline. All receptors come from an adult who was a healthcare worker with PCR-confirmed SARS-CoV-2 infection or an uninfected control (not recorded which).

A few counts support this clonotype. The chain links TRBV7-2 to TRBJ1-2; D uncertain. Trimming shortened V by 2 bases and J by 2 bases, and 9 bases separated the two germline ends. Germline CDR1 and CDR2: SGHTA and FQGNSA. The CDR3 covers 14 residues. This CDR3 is CASSLSGQNYGYTF. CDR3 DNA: TGTGCCAGCAGCTTATCCGGTCAGAACTATGGCTACACCTTC.

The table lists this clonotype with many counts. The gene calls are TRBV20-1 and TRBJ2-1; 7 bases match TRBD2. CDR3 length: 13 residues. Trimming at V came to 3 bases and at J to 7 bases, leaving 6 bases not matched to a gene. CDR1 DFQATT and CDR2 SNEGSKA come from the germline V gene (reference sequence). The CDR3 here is CSASGRPTNEQFF. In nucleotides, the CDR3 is TGCAGTGCTAGCGGGAGGCCGACGAATGAGCAGTTCTTC.

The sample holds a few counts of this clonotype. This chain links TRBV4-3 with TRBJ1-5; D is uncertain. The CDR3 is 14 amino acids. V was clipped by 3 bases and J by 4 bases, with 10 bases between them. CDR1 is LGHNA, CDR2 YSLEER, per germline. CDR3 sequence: CASSHERKNQPQHF. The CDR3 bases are TGCGCCAGCAGCCATGAACGGAAAAATCAGCCCCAGCATTTT.

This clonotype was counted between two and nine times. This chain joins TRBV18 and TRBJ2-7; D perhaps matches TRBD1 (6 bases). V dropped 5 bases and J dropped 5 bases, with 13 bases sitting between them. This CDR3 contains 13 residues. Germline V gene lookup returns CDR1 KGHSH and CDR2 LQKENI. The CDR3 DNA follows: TGTGCCAGCTCAGCCGGGACATCCAACGAGCAGTACTTC. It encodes CASSAGTSNEQYF.

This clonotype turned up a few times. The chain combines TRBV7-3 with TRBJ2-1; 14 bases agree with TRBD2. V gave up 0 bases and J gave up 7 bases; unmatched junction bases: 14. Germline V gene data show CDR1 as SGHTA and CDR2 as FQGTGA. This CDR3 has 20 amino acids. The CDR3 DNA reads TGTGCCAGCAGCTTAACGGAGGGACTAGCGGGGGCCACGGGGCCTAATGAGCAGTTCTTC. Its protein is CASSLTEGLAGATGPNEQFF.

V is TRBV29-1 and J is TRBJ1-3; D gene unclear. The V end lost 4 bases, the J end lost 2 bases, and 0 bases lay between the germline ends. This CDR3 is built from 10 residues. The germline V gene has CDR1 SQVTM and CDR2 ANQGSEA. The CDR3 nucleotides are TGCAGCGTTGCTGGAAACACCATATATTTT. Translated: CSVAGNTIYF.

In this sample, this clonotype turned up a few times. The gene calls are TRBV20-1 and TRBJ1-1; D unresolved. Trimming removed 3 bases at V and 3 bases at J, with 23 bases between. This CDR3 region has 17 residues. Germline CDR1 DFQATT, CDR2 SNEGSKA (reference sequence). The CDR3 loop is CSARAPSGAGPDTEAFF. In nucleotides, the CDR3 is TGCAGTGCTAGGGCCCCGAGCGGCGCAGGTCCCGACACTGAAGCTTTCTTT.

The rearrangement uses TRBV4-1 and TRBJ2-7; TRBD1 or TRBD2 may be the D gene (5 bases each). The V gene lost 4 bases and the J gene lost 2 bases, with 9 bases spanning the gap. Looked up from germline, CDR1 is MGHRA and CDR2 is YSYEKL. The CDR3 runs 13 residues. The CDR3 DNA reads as TGCGCCAGCAGCCGGGACGGAGCCTACGAGCAGTACTTC. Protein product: CASSRDGAYEQYF.

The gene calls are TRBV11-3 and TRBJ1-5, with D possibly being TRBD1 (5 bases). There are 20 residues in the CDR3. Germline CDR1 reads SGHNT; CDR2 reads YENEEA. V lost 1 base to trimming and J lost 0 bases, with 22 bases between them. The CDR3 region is CASSLVWQGRIPYSNQPQHF. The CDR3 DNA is TGTGCCAGCAGCTTAGTTTGGCAGGGCCGTATTCCTTATAGCAATCAGCCCCAGCATTTT.

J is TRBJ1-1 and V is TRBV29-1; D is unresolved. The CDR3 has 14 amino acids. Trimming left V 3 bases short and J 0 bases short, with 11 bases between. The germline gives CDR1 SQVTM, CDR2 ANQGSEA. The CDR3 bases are TGCAGCGTTGAGAACCCGGGCTTGAACACTGAAGCTTTCTTT. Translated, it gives CSVENPGLNTEAFF.

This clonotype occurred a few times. CDR3 region: CASSPLAGWISSNEQFF. The CDR3, as DNA: TGTGCCAGCAGTCCCCTAGCGGGATGGATTAGTAGTAATGAGCAGTTCTTC. The genes are TRBV6-5 and TRBJ2-1; 9 bases agree with TRBD2. This CDR3 comprises 17 residues. Unmatched junction bases numbered 15, after V lost 5 bases and J lost 7 bases. Germline assignment: CDR1 MNHEY and CDR2 SVGAGI.

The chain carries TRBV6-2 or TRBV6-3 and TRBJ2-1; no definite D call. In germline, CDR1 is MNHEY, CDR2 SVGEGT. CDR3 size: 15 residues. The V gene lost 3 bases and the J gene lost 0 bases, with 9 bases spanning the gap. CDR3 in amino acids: CASSYGRSSYNEQFF. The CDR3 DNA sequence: TGTGCCAGCAGTTATGGACGTAGCTCCTACAATGAGCAGTTCTTC.